The rows below give T cell receptor beta chains drawn from one sample of a study of control samples from healthy donors and cancer patients. The repertoire was sequenced with immunoSEQ multiplex PCR; TCRdb's copy has only in-frame clones and lacks some. Of some 7,000 clones detected, approximately 81% appear once; the ten largest clones hold approximately 30%. Sequences were obtained from PBMCs. The origin of the receptors is a man aged 65-85 years with lung cancer. Both conserved end residues are part of each CDR3. D genes are given only for firm matches. Clone size is not always given. Where it is, it says once, few, many or a class for expanded clones.

J gene: TRBJ1-1
D gene: NA
CDR3 length: 14
V gene: TRBV5-6
clone size: NA
CDR3 protein: CADRRTVRNTEAFF
CDR3 DNA: TGTGCCGACAGAAGGACGGTTAGGAACACTGAAGCTTTCTTT

J gene: TRBJ2-5
D gene: NA
CDR3 length: 15
V gene: TRBV7-8
clone size: once
CDR3 protein: CASSLVTTPQETQYF
CDR3 DNA: TGTGCCAGCAGCTTAGTCACTACCCCTCAAGAGACCCAGTACTTC

J gene: TRBJ2-1
D gene: TRBD2
CDR3 length: 17
V gene: TRBV14
clone size: NA
CDR3 protein: CASSPQSGTSGRGRQFF
CDR3 DNA: TGTGCCAGCAGCCCTCAGTCCGGGACTAGCGGGCGTGGACGGCAGTTCTTC

J gene: TRBJ1-3
D gene: TRBD1
CDR3 length: 15
V gene: TRBV19
clone size: NA
CDR3 protein: CASTSGTDSGNTIYF
CDR3 DNA: TGTGCCAGTACCTCCGGGACAGACTCTGGAAACACCATATATTTT

J gene: TRBJ2-7
D gene: NA
CDR3 length: 15
V gene: TRBV27
clone size: NA
CDR3 protein: CASSLGGAGAHEQYF
CDR3 DNA: TGTGCCAGCAGTTTAGGGGGCGCGGGGGCCCACGAGCAGTACTTC

J gene: TRBJ1-2
D gene: NA
CDR3 length: 14
V gene: TRBV28
clone size: NA
CDR3 protein: CASNRALQGYGYTF
CDR3 DNA: TGTGCCAGCAATAGAGCCCTGCAGGGCTATGGCTACACCTTC

J gene: TRBJ2-5
D gene: NA
CDR3 length: 15
V gene: TRBV6-1
clone size: NA
CDR3 protein: CASSEMGVIQETQYF
CDR3 DNA: TGTGCCAGCAGTGAAATGGGGGTAATTCAAGAGACCCAGTACTTC

J gene: TRBJ1-1
D gene: NA
CDR3 length: 12
V gene: TRBV6-5
clone size: NA
CDR3 protein: CASRKMNTEAFF
CDR3 DNA: TGTGCCAGCAGGAAAATGAACACTGAAGCTTTCTTT

J gene: TRBJ2-1
D gene: TRBD1
CDR3 length: 14
V gene: TRBV11-2
clone size: few
CDR3 protein: CASSPRTGWNEQFF
CDR3 DNA: TGTGCCAGCAGCCCTCGGACAGGGTGGAATGAGCAGTTCTTC

J gene: TRBJ1-5
D gene: NA
CDR3 length: 15
V gene: TRBV2
clone size: NA
CDR3 protein: CASSGDRFSNQPQHF
CDR3 DNA: TGTGCCAGCAGCGGTGACAGGTTCAGCAATCAGCCCCAGCATTTT

J gene: TRBJ2-1
D gene: NA
CDR3 length: 14
V gene: TRBV6-2/TRBV6-3
clone size: NA
CDR3 protein: CASSYTGGRNEQFF
CDR3 DNA: TGTGCCAGCAGTTACACCGGCGGTCGGAATGAGCAGTTCTTC

J gene: TRBJ2-7
D gene: NA
CDR3 length: 15
V gene: TRBV28
clone size: NA
CDR3 protein: CASSAVPSGPYEQYF
CDR3 DNA: TGTGCCAGCAGTGCCGTTCCTTCCGGCCCCTACGAGCAGTACTTC

J gene: TRBJ2-1
D gene: TRBD2
CDR3 length: 14
V gene: TRBV7-2
clone size: NA
CDR3 protein: CTSSLAAGANEQFF
CDR3 DNA: TGTACCAGCAGCTTAGCAGCGGGAGCCAATGAGCAGTTCTTC

J gene: TRBJ2-7
D gene: TRBD2
CDR3 length: 17
V gene: TRBV7-2
clone size: few
CDR3 protein: CASSLRELRRGSDEQYF
CDR3 DNA: TGTGCCAGCAGCTTACGCGAATTAAGGCGCGGGAGCGACGAGCAGTACTTC

J gene: TRBJ1-5
D gene: TRBD1
CDR3 length: 18
V gene: TRBV19
clone size: NA
CDR3 protein: CASSILDRALDSNQPQHF
CDR3 DNA: TGTGCCAGTAGTATCCTGGACAGGGCCCTGGATAGCAATCAGCCCCAGCATTTT

J gene: TRBJ1-2
D gene: TRBD1
CDR3 length: 16
V gene: TRBV6-5
clone size: NA
CDR3 protein: CASSSLRTGGFYGYTF
CDR3 DNA: TGTGCCAGCAGTTCGCTCAGGACAGGGGGGTTCTATGGCTACACCTTC

J gene: TRBJ2-5
D gene: TRBD1
CDR3 length: 16
V gene: TRBV7-9
clone size: NA
CDR3 protein: CASSYRQGEQQETQYF
CDR3 DNA: TGTGCCAGCAGCTACAGACAGGGGGAACAACAAGAGACCCAGTACTTC

J gene: TRBJ1-1
D gene: TRBD1
CDR3 length: 15
V gene: TRBV19
clone size: NA
CDR3 protein: CASSMRTGVGTEAFF
CDR3 DNA: TGTGCCAGTAGTATGAGGACAGGGGTGGGCACTGAAGCTTTCTTT

J gene: TRBJ2-5
D gene: NA
CDR3 length: 13
V gene: TRBV10-1
clone size: NA
CDR3 protein: CASSESFQETQYF
CDR3 DNA: TGCGCCAGCAGTGAGTCGTTCCAAGAGACCCAGTACTTC

J gene: TRBJ1-3
D gene: NA
CDR3 length: 14
V gene: TRBV15
clone size: NA
CDR3 protein: CATSRVNSGNTIYF
CDR3 DNA: TGTGCCACCAGCAGAGTAAATTCTGGAAACACCATATATTTT

J gene: TRBJ2-7
D gene: NA
CDR3 length: 14
V gene: TRBV7-6
clone size: once
CDR3 protein: CASSEAGSSYEQYF
CDR3 DNA: TGTGCCAGCAGCGAGGCGGGAAGCTCCTACGAGCAGTACTTC

J gene: TRBJ1-2
D gene: NA
CDR3 length: 16
V gene: TRBV4-1
clone size: NA
CDR3 protein: CASSQEHIGGNYGYTF
CDR3 DNA: TGCGCCAGCAGCCAAGAACACATAGGGGGGAACTATGGCTACACCTTC

J gene: TRBJ2-5
D gene: NA
CDR3 length: 16
V gene: TRBV2
clone size: NA
CDR3 protein: CASSEAFGRGSETQYF
CDR3 DNA: TGTGCCAGCAGTGAAGCATTCGGGAGAGGTTCGGAGACCCAGTACTTC

J gene: TRBJ2-3
D gene: TRBD1
CDR3 length: 18
V gene: TRBV5-8
clone size: NA
CDR3 protein: CASSFGTGHWTRTDTQYF
CDR3 DNA: TGTGCCAGCAGCTTTGGGACAGGACACTGGACGAGGACAGATACGCAGTATTTT

J gene: TRBJ1-2
D gene: NA
CDR3 length: 14
V gene: TRBV27
clone size: NA
CDR3 protein: CASSSSGQTYGYTF
CDR3 DNA: TGTGCCAGCAGTTCATCAGGACAGACCTATGGCTACACCTTC

J gene: TRBJ1-2
D gene: NA
CDR3 length: 14
V gene: TRBV5-5
clone size: NA
CDR3 protein: CASSPGPTNYGYTF
CDR3 DNA: TGTGCCAGCAGCCCCGGGCCTACTAACTATGGCTACACCTTC

J gene: TRBJ2-7
D gene: NA
CDR3 length: 13
V gene: TRBV18
clone size: large
CDR3 protein: CASSPGGTYEQYF
CDR3 DNA: TGTGCCAGCTCACCGGGCGGCACCTACGAGCAGTACTTC

J gene: TRBJ1-1
D gene: TRBD1
CDR3 length: 17
V gene: TRBV14
clone size: NA
CDR3 protein: CASSQGRQGAFHTEAFF
CDR3 DNA: TGTGCCAGCAGCCAAGGTCGCCAGGGGGCCTTTCACACTGAAGCTTTCTTT

J gene: TRBJ2-3
D gene: TRBD1
CDR3 length: 13
V gene: TRBV3-1/TRBV3-2
clone size: NA
CDR3 protein: CASSQGDSNTQYF
CDR3 DNA: TGTGCCAGCAGCCAAGGGGACAGCAATACGCAGTATTTT

J gene: TRBJ1-3
D gene: NA
CDR3 length: 16
V gene: TRBV6-6
clone size: NA
CDR3 protein: CASSARGQLSGNTIYF
CDR3 DNA: TGTGCCAGCAGCGCGAGAGGACAGCTCTCTGGAAACACCATATATTTT

J gene: TRBJ2-5
D gene: NA
CDR3 length: 13
V gene: TRBV19
clone size: NA
CDR3 protein: CASSFTGSQTQYF
CDR3 DNA: TGTGCCAGTAGTTTCACAGGGTCACAGACCCAGTACTTC

J gene: TRBJ2-3
D gene: TRBD1
CDR3 length: 14
V gene: TRBV15
clone size: few
CDR3 protein: CATSRPDRTDTQYF
CDR3 DNA: TGTGCCACCAGCAGACCGGACAGGACAGATACGCAGTATTTT

J gene: TRBJ1-5
D gene: NA
CDR3 length: 15
V gene: TRBV7-2
clone size: once
CDR3 protein: CASSLVSQSNQPQHF
CDR3 DNA: TGTGCCAGCAGCTTAGTTTCCCAGAGTAATCAGCCCCAGCATTTT

J gene: TRBJ2-1
D gene: TRBD2
CDR3 length: 15
V gene: TRBV6-5
clone size: NA
CDR3 protein: CATGGGLSSYNEQFF
CDR3 DNA: TGTGCCACGGGGGGGGGCCTTAGCTCCTACAATGAGCAGTTCTTC

J gene: TRBJ1-1
D gene: NA
CDR3 length: 17
V gene: TRBV7-9
clone size: NA
CDR3 protein: CASSYPQGPPRGTEAFF
CDR3 DNA: TGTGCCAGCAGTTACCCCCAGGGGCCTCCTCGGGGAACTGAAGCTTTCTTT

J gene: TRBJ2-1
D gene: TRBD2
CDR3 length: 20
V gene: TRBV7-8
clone size: NA
CDR3 protein: CASSPQGLAVEPSNYNEQFF
CDR3 DNA: TGTGCCAGCAGCCCCCAAGGACTAGCGGTAGAGCCATCAAACTACAATGAGCAGTTCTTC

J gene: TRBJ2-7
D gene: TRBD1
CDR3 length: 12
V gene: TRBV29-1
clone size: NA
CDR3 protein: CSAGTGGYEQYF
CDR3 DNA: TGCAGCGCCGGGACAGGGGGCTACGAGCAGTACTTC

J gene: TRBJ1-2
D gene: TRBD1
CDR3 length: 14
V gene: TRBV6-6
clone size: NA
CDR3 protein: CASSQPGQIYGYTF
CDR3 DNA: TGTGCCAGCAGCCAACCGGGACAGATCTATGGCTACACCTTC

J gene: TRBJ2-5
D gene: TRBD2
CDR3 length: 15
V gene: TRBV19
clone size: NA
CDR3 protein: CASSTGTSGQETQYF
CDR3 DNA: TGTGCCAGTAGTACCGGGACTAGCGGACAAGAGACCCAGTACTTC

J gene: TRBJ1-1
D gene: NA
CDR3 length: 11
V gene: TRBV27
clone size: NA
CDR3 protein: CASGGFTEAFF
CDR3 DNA: TGTGCCAGCGGTGGGTTCACTGAAGCTTTCTTT

J gene: TRBJ1-4
D gene: NA
CDR3 length: 15
V gene: TRBV4-1
clone size: NA
CDR3 protein: CASSQQPGVNEKLFF
CDR3 DNA: TGCGCCAGCAGCCAACAACCAGGCGTTAATGAAAAACTGTTTTTT

J gene: TRBJ2-5
D gene: NA
CDR3 length: 14
V gene: TRBV5-4
clone size: NA
CDR3 protein: CASSGGTYQETQYF
CDR3 DNA: TGTGCCAGCAGCGGCGGGACGTACCAAGAGACCCAGTACTTC

J gene: TRBJ2-2
D gene: NA
CDR3 length: 15
V gene: TRBV9
clone size: NA
CDR3 protein: CASSATGGFGGELFF
CDR3 DNA: TGTGCCAGCAGCGCGACAGGAGGGTTTGGCGGGGAGCTGTTTTTT

J gene: TRBJ2-7
D gene: TRBD1
CDR3 length: 12
V gene: TRBV7-9
clone size: NA
CDR3 protein: CASQGDRAEQYF
CDR3 DNA: TGTGCCAGCCAGGGGGACAGGGCCGAGCAGTACTTC

J gene: TRBJ2-7
D gene: TRBD2
CDR3 length: 16
V gene: TRBV20-1
clone size: NA
CDR3 protein: CSASGAGGRGTYEQYF
CDR3 DNA: TGCAGTGCTAGTGGCGCCGGCGGGAGGGGCACGTACGAGCAGTACTTC

J gene: TRBJ2-7
D gene: NA
CDR3 length: 11
V gene: TRBV10-2
clone size: NA
CDR3 protein: CASSEWYEQYF
CDR3 DNA: TGCGCCAGCAGTGAGTGGTACGAGCAGTACTTC

J gene: TRBJ1-1
D gene: NA
CDR3 length: 13
V gene: TRBV11-2
clone size: NA
CDR3 protein: CASSLVGGVEAFF
CDR3 DNA: TGTGCCAGCAGCTTAGTAGGGGGGGTTGAAGCTTTCTTT

J gene: TRBJ2-5
D gene: TRBD2
CDR3 length: 17
V gene: TRBV9
clone size: NA
CDR3 protein: CASSDGTRTPLHETQYF
CDR3 DNA: TGTGCCAGCAGCGATGGGACTAGAACTCCTCTCCACGAGACCCAGTACTTC

J gene: TRBJ1-1
D gene: NA
CDR3 length: 15
V gene: TRBV9
clone size: NA
CDR3 protein: CASSAYGAWNTEAFF
CDR3 DNA: TGTGCCAGCAGCGCCTACGGGGCGTGGAACACTGAAGCTTTCTTT

J gene: TRBJ1-2
D gene: NA
CDR3 length: 13
V gene: TRBV28
clone size: NA
CDR3 protein: CASSLTANYGYTF
CDR3 DNA: TGTGCCAGCAGTTTAACAGCTAACTATGGCTACACCTTC

J gene: TRBJ2-7
D gene: NA
CDR3 length: 14
V gene: TRBV4-3
clone size: once
CDR3 protein: CASSQEPGAYEQYF
CDR3 DNA: TGCGCCAGCAGCCAAGAACCGGGGGCCTACGAGCAGTACTTC

J gene: TRBJ2-2
D gene: NA
CDR3 length: 17
V gene: TRBV18
clone size: NA
CDR3 protein: CASSPAGPFMNTGELFF
CDR3 DNA: TGTGCCAGCTCACCAGCGGGTCCTTTTATGAACACCGGGGAGCTGTTTTTT

J gene: TRBJ2-7
D gene: NA
CDR3 length: 12
V gene: TRBV6-5
clone size: NA
CDR3 protein: CASRGLVYEQYF
CDR3 DNA: TGTGCCAGCAGGGGACTGGTCTACGAGCAGTACTTC